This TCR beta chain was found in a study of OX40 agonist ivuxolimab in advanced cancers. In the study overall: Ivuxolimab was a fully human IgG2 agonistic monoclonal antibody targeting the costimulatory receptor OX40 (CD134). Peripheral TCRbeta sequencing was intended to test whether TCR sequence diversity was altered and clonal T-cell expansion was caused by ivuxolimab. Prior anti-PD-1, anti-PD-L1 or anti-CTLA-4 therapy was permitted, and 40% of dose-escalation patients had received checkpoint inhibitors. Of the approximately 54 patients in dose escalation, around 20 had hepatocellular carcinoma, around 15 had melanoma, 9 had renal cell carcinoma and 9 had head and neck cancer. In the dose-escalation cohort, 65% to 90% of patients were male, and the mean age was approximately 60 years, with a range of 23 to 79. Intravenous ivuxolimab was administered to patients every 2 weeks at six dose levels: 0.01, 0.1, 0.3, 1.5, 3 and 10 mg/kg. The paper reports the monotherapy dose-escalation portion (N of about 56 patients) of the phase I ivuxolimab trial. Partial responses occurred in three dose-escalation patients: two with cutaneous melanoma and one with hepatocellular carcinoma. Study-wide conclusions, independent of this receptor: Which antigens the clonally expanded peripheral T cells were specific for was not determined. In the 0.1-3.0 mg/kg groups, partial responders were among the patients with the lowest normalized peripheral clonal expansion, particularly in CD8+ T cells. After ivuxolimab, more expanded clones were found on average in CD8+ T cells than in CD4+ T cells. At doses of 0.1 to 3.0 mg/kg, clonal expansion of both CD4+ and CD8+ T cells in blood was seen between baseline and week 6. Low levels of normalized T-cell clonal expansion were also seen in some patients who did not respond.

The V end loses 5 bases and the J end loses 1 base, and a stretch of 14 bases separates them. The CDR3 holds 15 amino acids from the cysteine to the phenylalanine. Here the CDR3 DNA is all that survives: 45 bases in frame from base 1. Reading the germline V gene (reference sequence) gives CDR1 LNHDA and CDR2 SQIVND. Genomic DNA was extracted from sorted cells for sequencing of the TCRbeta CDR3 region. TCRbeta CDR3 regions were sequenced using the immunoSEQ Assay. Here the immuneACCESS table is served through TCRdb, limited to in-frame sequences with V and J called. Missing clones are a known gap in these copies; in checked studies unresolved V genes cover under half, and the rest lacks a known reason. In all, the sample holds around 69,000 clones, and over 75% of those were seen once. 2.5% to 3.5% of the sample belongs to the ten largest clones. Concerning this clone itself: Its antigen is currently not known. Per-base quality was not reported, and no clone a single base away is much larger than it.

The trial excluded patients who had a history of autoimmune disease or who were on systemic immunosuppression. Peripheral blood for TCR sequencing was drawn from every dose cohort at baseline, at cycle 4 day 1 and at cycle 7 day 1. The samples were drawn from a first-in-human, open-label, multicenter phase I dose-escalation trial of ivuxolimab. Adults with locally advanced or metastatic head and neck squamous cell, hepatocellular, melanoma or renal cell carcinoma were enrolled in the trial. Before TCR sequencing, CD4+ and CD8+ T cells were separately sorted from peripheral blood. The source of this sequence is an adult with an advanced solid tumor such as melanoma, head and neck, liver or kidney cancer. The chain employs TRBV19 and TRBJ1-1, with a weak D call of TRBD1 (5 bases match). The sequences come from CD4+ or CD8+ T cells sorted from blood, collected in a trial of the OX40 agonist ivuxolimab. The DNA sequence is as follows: TGTGCCAGTAGTTCAACGGGGCGAGAGAACACTGAAGCTTTCTTT. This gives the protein CASSSTGRENTEAFF.